This T cell receptor beta chain was recovered during a study of identical twins. General study points: The more abundant beta clonotypes in cord blood had fewer insertions, and memory repertoires did not show this.

This clonotype was seen repeatedly, ten times or more. Its antigen remains unidentified. The germline V gene has CDR1 SGHRS and CDR2 YFSETQ. There are 15 residues in the CDR3. V was shortened by 6 bases and J by 1 base, with 14 bases between the two germline ends. TCRdb used MiXCR to reprocess the 5' RACE reads, holding one entry per CDR3 protein. The table records hundreds of thousands of distinct CDR3 sequences, approximately 6% of them present only once. The chain is built from TRBV5-1 and TRBJ2-1; TRBD1 might be the D (5 bases). The sample taken for sequencing was naive T cells sorted from blood. The TCR was taken from a man aged 18 to 29 in good health. In DNA, the CDR3 is TGCGCCAGCACGGCATCCCGACAGTCCTACAATGAGCAGTTCTTC. This translates into CASTASRQSYNEQFF. Full variable domain (remainder filled in from reference TRBV5-1 and TRBJ2-1): KAGVTQTPRYLIKTRGQQVTLSCSPISGHRSVSWYQQTPGQGLQFLFEYFSETQRNKGNFPGRFSGRQFSNSRSEMNVSTLELGDSALYLCASTASRQSYNEQFFGPGTRLTVL.